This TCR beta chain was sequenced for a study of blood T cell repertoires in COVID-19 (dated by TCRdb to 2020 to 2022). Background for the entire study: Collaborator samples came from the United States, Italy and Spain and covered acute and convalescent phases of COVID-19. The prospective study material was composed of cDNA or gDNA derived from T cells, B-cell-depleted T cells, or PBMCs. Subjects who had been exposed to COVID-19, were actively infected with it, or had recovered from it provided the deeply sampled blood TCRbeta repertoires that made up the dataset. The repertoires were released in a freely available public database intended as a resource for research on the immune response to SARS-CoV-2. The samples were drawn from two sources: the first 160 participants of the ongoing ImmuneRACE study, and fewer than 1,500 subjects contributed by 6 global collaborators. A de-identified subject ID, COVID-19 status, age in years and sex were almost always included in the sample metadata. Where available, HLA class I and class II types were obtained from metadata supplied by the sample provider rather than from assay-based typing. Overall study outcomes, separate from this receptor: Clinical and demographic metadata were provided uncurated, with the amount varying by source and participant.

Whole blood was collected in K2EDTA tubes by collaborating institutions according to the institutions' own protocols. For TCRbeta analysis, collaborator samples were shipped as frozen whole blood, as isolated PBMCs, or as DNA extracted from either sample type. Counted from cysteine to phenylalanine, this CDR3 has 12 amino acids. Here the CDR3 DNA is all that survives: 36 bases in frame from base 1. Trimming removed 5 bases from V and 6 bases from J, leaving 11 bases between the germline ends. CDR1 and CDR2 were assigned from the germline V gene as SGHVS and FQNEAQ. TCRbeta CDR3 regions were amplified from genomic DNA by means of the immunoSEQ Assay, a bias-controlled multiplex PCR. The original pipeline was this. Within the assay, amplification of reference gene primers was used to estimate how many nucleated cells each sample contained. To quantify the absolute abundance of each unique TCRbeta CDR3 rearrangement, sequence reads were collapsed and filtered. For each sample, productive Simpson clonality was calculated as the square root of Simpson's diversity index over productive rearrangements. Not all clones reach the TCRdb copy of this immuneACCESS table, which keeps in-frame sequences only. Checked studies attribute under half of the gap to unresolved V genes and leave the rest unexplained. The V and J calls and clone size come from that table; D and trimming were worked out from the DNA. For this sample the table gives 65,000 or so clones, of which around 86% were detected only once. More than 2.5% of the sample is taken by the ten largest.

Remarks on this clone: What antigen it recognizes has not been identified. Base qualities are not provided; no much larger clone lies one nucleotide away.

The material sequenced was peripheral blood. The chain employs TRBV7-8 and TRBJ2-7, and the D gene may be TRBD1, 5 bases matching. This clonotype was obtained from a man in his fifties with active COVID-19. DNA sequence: TGTGCCAGCAGCCCGAATCAGGGCGAGCAGTACTTC. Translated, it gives CASSPNQGEQYF.